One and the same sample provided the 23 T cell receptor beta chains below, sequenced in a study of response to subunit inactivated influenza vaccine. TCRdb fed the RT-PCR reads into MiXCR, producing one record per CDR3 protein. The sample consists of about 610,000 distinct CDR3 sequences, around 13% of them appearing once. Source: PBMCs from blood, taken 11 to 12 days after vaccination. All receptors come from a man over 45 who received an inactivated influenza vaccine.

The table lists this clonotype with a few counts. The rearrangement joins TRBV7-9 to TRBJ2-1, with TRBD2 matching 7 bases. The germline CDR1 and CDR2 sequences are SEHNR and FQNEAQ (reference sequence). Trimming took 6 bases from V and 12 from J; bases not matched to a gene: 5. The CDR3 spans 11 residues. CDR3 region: CASSPSGVQFF. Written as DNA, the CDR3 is TGTGCCAGCAGTCCTAGCGGTGTGCAGTTCTTC.

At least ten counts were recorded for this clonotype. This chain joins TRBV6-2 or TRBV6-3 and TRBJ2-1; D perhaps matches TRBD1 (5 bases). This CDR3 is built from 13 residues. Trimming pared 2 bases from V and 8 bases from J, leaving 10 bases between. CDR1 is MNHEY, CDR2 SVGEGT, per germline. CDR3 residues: CASSYPGSDEQFF. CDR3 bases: TGTGCCAGCAGTTACCCAGGGTCCGATGAGCAGTTCTTC.

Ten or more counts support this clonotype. CDR3 sequence: CASSLILDAYEQYF. CDR3 nucleotides: TGTGCCAGCAGCTTAATTCTAGACGCCTACGAGCAGTACTTC. The chain joins TRBV7-2 to TRBJ2-7; unclear D gene. Germline loops: CDR1 SGHTA, CDR2 FQGNSA. This CDR3 is 14 amino acids long. The V end was cut by 2 bases, the J end by 2 bases, with 10 bases between.

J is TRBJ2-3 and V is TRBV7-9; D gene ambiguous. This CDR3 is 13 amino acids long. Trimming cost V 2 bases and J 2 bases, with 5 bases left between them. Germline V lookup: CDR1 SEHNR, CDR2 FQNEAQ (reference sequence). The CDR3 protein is CASSLSVTDTQYF. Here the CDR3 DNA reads TGTGCCAGCAGCTTATCGGTCACAGATACGCAGTATTTT. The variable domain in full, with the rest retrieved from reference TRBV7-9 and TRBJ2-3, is DTGVSQNPRHKITKRGQNVTFRCDPISEHNRLYWYRQTLGQGPEFLTYFQNEAQLEKSRLLSDRFSAERPKGSFSTLEIQRTEQGDSAMYLCASSLSVTDTQYFGPGTRLTVL.

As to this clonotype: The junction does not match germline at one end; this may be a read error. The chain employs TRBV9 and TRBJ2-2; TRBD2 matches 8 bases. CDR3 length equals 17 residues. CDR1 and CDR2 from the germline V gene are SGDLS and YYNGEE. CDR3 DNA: TGTGCCAGCAGCCCACCCCCGGGACTAGGTAACACCCGGGAGCTGTTTTTT. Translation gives CASSPPPGLGNTRELFF.

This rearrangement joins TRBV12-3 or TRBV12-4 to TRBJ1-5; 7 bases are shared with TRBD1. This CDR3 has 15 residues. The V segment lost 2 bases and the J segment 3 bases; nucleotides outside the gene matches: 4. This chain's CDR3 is CASSLTTGYNQPQHF. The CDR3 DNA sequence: TGTGCCAGCAGTTTAACGACAGGGTACAATCAGCCCCAGCATTTT.

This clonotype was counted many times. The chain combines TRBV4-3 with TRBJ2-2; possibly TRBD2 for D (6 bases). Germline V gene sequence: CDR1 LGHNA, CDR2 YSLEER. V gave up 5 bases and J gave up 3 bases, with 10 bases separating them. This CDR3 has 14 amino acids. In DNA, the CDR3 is TGCGCCAGCAGCGCAGGGAGGTACACCGGGGAGCTGTTTTTT. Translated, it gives CASSAGRYTGELFF.

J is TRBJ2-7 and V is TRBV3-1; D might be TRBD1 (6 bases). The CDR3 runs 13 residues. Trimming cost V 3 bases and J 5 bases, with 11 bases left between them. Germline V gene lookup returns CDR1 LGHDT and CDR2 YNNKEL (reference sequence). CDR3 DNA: TGTGCCAGCAGCCAGAGTGGACAGAACGAGCAGTACTTC. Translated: CASSQSGQNEQYF.

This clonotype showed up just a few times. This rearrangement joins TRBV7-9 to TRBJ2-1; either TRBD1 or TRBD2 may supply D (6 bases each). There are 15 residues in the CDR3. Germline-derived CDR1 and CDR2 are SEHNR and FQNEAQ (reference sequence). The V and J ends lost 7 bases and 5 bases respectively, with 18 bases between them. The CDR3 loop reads CASITKGGFNNEQFF. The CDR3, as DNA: TGTGCCAGCATCACCAAGGGGGGTTTCAACAATGAGCAGTTCTTC. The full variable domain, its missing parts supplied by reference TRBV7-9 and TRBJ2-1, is DTGVSQNPRHKITKRGQNVTFRCDPISEHNRLYWYRQTLGQGPEFLTYFQNEAQLEKSRLLSDRFSAERPKGSFSTLEIQRTEQGDSAMYLCASITKGGFNNEQFFGPGTRLTVL.

This chain's CDR3 is CASSLTEETQYF. CDR3 DNA sequence: TGTGCCAGCAGCTTAACTGAAGAGACCCAGTACTTC. The J gene is TRBJ2-5, the V gene TRBV7-9; D is uncertain. There are 12 residues in the CDR3. CDR1 SEHNR and CDR2 FQNEAQ come from the germline V gene (reference sequence). Deletions cut 2 bases from V and 3 bases from J, with 4 bases between.

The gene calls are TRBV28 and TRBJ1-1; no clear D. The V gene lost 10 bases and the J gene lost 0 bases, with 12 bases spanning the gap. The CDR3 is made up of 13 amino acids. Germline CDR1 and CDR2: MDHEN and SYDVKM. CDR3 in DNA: TGTGCCATCAAAACCTTTATGAACACTGAAGCTTTCTTT. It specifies CAIKTFMNTEAFF.

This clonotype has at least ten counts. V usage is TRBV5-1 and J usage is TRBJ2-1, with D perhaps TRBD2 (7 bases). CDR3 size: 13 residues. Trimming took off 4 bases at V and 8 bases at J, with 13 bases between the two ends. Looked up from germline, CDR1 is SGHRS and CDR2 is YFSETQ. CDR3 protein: CASSRGGFDEQFF. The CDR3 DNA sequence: TGCGCCAGCAGCCGCGGGGGCTTCGATGAGCAGTTCTTC.

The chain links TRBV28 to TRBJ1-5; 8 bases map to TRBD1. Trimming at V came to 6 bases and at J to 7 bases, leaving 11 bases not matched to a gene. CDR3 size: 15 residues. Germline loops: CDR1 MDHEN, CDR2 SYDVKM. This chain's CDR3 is CASRRQGSPGQPQHF. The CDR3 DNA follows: TGTGCCAGCAGAAGACAGGGGAGTCCGGGCCAGCCCCAGCATTTT.

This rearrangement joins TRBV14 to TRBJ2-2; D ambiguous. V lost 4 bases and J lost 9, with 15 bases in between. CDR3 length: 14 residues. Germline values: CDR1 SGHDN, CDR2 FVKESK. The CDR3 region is CASSPGPSTRELFF. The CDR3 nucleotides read TGTGCCAGCAGCCCCGGACCTTCAACGCGGGAGCTGTTTTTT.

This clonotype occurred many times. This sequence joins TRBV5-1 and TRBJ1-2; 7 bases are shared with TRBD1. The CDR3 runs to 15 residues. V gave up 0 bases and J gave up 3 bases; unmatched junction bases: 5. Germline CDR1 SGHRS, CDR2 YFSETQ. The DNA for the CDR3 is TGCGCCAGCAGCTTGGGCACAGGGGCGGACTATGGCTACACCTTC. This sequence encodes CASSLGTGADYGYTF.

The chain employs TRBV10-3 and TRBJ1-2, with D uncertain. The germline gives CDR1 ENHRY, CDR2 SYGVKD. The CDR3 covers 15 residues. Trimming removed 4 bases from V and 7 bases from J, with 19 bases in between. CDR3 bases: TGTGCCATCAGTGTTGAGGGAGCCGGTGCCGGTGGCTACACCTTC. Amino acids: CAISVEGAGAGGYTF.

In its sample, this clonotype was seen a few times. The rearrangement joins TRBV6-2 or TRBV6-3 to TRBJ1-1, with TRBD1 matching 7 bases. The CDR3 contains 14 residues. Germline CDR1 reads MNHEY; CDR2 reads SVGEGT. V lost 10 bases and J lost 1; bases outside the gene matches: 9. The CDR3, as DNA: TGTGCCACCAAGGGGACAGTGGGGAACACTGAAGCTTTCTTT. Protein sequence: CATKGTVGNTEAFF.

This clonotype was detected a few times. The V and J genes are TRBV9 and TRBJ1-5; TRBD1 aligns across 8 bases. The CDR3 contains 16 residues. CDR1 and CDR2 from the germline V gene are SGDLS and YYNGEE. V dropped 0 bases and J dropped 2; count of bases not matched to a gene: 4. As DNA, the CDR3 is TGTGCCAGCAGCGTAGGTACAGGGGGAGGCAATCAGCCCCAGCATTTT. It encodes CASSVGTGGGNQPQHF.

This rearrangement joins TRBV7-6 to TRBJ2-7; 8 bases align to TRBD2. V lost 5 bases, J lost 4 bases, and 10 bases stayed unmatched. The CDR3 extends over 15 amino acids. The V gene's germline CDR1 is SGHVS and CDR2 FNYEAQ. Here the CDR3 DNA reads TGTGCCAGCAGCCAAGCCACTAGCGGAACGTACGAGCAGTACTTC. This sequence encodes CASSQATSGTYEQYF.

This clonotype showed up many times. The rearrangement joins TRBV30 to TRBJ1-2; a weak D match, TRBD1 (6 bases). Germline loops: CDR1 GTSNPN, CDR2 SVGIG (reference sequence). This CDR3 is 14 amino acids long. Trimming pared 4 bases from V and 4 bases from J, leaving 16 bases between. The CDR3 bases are TGTGCCTGGACTCGGGGGGGGCGCGGCTATGGCTACACCTTC. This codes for CAWTRGGRGYGYTF.

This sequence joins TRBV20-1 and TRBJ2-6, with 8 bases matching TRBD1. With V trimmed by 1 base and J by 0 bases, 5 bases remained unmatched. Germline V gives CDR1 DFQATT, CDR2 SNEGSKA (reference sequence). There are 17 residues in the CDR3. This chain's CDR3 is CSARGGTGPSGANVLTF. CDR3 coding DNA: TGCAGTGCTAGAGGAGGGACAGGTCCCTCTGGGGCCAACGTCCTGACTTTC.

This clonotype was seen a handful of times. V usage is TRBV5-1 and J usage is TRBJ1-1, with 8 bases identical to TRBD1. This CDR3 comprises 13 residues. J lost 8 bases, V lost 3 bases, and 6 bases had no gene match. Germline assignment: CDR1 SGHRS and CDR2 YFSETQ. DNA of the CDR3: TGCGCCAGCAGCTCGGGAGACAGGGGAGAAGCTTTCTTT. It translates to CASSSGDRGEAFF. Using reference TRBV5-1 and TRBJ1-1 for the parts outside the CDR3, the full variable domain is KAGVTQTPRYLIKTRGQQVTLSCSPISGHRSVSWYQQTPGQGLQFLFEYFSETQRNKGNFPGRFSGRQFSNSRSEMNVSTLELGDSALYLCASSSGDRGEAFFGQGTRLTVV.

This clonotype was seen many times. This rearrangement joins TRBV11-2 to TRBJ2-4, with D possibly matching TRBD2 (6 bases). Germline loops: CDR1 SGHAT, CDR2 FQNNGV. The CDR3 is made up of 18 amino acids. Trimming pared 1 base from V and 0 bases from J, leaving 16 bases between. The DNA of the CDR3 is TGTGCCAGCAGCTTAGGGAGGGCTAGCGTGTTAGCCAAAAACATTCAGTACTTC. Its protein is CASSLGRASVLAKNIQYF. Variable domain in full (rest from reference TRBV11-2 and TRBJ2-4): EAGVAQSPRYKIIEKRQSVAFWCNPISGHATLYWYQQILGQGPKLLIQFQNNGVVDDSQLPKDRFSAERLKGVDSTLKIQPAKLEDSAVYLCASSLGRASVLAKNIQYFGAGTRLSVL.